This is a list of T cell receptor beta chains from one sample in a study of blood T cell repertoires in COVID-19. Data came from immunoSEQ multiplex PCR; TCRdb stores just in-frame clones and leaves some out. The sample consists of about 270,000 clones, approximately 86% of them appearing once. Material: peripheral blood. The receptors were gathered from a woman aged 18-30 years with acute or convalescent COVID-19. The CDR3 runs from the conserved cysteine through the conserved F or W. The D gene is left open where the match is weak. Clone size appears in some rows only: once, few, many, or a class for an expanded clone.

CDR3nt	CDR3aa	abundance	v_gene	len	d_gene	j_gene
TGTGCCAGCAGCCCCTGGGCTAGCGGGAGTCTAGGCGAGCAGTACTTC	CASSPWASGSLGEQYF	-	TRBV14	16	TRBD2	TRBJ2-7
TGTGCCAGCAGTTCGGCCGGGACAGGGAGGGTTGGCTACACCTTC	CASSSAGTGRVGYTF	few	TRBV27	15	TRBD1	TRBJ1-2
TGTGCCAGCAGCTTGGAGGGGAGGAAAGCTTTCTTT	CASSLEGRKAFF	-	TRBV5-8	12	-	TRBJ1-1
TGTGCCAGCAGTTTCGCGGGAGAGACCCAGTACTTC	CASSFAGETQYF	-	TRBV27	12	-	TRBJ2-5
TGTGCCAGTAGTATTTGGTTGAGCGATGAGGAAAAACTGTTTTTT	CASSIWLSDEEKLFF	-	TRBV19	15	-	TRBJ1-4
TGTGCCAGCAGTCCGAGACAGGGCGGCGAGCAGTACTTC	CASSPRQGGEQYF	-	TRBV27	13	TRBD1	TRBJ2-7
TGTGCCAGCAGTTCACCCTGGGACAGGGGTGTGAGGGGCTACACCTTC	CASSSPWDRGVRGYTF	-	TRBV28	16	TRBD1	TRBJ1-2
TGTGCCAGTAGTATGGGACACCACTACGAGCAGTACTTC	CASSMGHHYEQYF	-	TRBV19	13	-	TRBJ2-7
TGTGCCACCAGCAGATACAGGGAGTTTACTGGAAACACCATATATTTT	CATSRYREFTGNTIYF	-	TRBV15	16	-	TRBJ1-3
TGCGCCAGCTTTGGCCCCCAAGACAGGGGCAAAAACTATGGCTACACCTTC	CASFGPQDRGKNYGYTF	-	TRBV4-1	17	TRBD1	TRBJ1-2
TGTGCCAGTAGTACCCAACGACAGGGAGCCGATAATTCACCCCTCCACTTT	CASSTQRQGADNSPLHF	-	TRBV19	17	TRBD1	TRBJ1-6
TGTGCCAGCAGGGGGCGGGAGAGGTACGAGCAGTACTTC	CASRGRERYEQYF	-	TRBV7-2	13	TRBD2	TRBJ2-7
TGTGCTAGTGGACCTGGACAGGGCTTATACAATGAGCAGTTCTTC	CASGPGQGLYNEQFF	-	TRBV12-5	15	TRBD1	TRBJ2-1
TGTGCCAGCAGTGACTGGGGACAGTATAATTCACCCCTCCACTTT	CASSDWGQYNSPLHF	once	TRBV2	15	TRBD1	TRBJ1-6
TGTGCCAGCAGTTTCCCGCTAGACTATGGCTACACCTTC	CASSFPLDYGYTF	-	TRBV28	13	-	TRBJ1-2
TGTGCCAGCAGCCACCGGACTAGCGGGCGGGACAATGAGCAGTTCTTC	CASSHRTSGRDNEQFF	-	TRBV7-9	16	TRBD2	TRBJ2-1
TGTGCCAGCAGCGCGACAGGGTCAGAGGACGAGCAGTACTTC	CASSATGSEDEQYF	-	TRBV9	14	TRBD1	TRBJ2-7
TGTGCCAGCAGCCCCGGGTTAGCCAAAAACATTCAGTACTTC	CASSPGLAKNIQYF	-	TRBV5-8	14	-	TRBJ2-4
TGTGCCAGCAGTTCACGCCACGGGCCGGGGGACACTGAAGCTTTCTTT	CASSSRHGPGDTEAFF	-	TRBV28	16	-	TRBJ1-1
TGCGCCAGCAGCTTGGTGCCCGACAGGGGGAGGAACACTGAAGCTTTCTTT	CASSLVPDRGRNTEAFF	-	TRBV5-1	17	TRBD1	TRBJ1-1
TGTGCCAGCAGCCCCCGGACAGGCCTAAGTGTCTATGGCTACACCTTC	CASSPRTGLSVYGYTF	once	TRBV9	16	TRBD1	TRBJ1-2
TGTGCCAGCAGAAGTAGGACCCAGTACTTC	CASRSRTQYF	-	TRBV11-2	10	-	TRBJ2-5
TGCGCCAGCAGCTTGGCGGCTAGCGGGCCCTACGAGCAGTACTTC	CASSLAASGPYEQYF	-	TRBV5-1	15	TRBD2	TRBJ2-7